This is a list of T cell receptor beta chains from one sample in a study of OX40 agonist ivuxolimab in advanced cancers. TCRdb's table, derived via immunoSEQ multiplex PCR, lists solely in-frame clones and lacks some. Of 65,000 to 100,000 clones listed, about 95% are singletons. The sample in question was CD4+ or CD8+ T cells sorted from blood, obtained in a trial of the OX40 agonist ivuxolimab. Every receptor here comes from an adult with an advanced solid tumor such as melanoma, head and neck, liver or kidney cancer. Each CDR3 is given with its conserved first and last residue. The order of the fields is J gene, D gene, clone size, V gene, CDR3 DNA, CDR3 protein. A D gene is named only where the DNA matches it firmly. Clone size appears in some rows only: once, few, many, or a class for an expanded clone.

>TRBJ1-5|NA|NA|TRBV2
TGTGCCAGCAGTTTGGGCAGTAATCAGCCCCAGCATTTT
CASSLGSNQPQHF
>TRBJ2-1|TRBD1|NA|TRBV19
TGTGCCAGTAGTACGGGACAGGGCTATGAGCAGTTCTTC
CASSTGQGYEQFF
>TRBJ2-7|NA|once|TRBV28
TGTGCCAGCAGTTTAGTGGACGGCCGACTTGAGCAGTACTTC
CASSLVDGRLEQYF
>TRBJ2-1|NA|NA|TRBV7-2
TGTGCCAGCAGCTTAGTGTGGTCTAGCTGGTACAATGAGCAGTTCTTC
CASSLVWSSWYNEQFF
>TRBJ1-2|TRBD1|NA|TRBV27
TGTGCCAGCAGTCCCACAGGGGGCGAGGGCTATGGCTACACCTTC
CASSPTGGEGYGYTF
>TRBJ2-3|TRBD2|NA|TRBV28
TGTGCCAGCAACGAGCGGGGTTACACAGATACGCAGTATTTT
CASNERGYTDTQYF
>TRBJ1-5|NA|NA|TRBV6-5
TGTGCCAGCAGTTATTTCGCGGACGGACACAATCAGCCCCAGCATTTT
CASSYFADGHNQPQHF
>TRBJ1-6|NA|NA|TRBV21-1
TGTGCCAGCAGCAAGGCCCCGGGACAGGAAGGCTTTAATAATTCACCCCTCCACTTT
CASSKAPGQEGFNNSPLHF
>TRBJ2-7|TRBD1|NA|TRBV4-1
TGCGCCAGCAGCCAAGAGGACAGGACAGACTACGAGCAGTACTTC
CASSQEDRTDYEQYF
>TRBJ1-1|NA|NA|TRBV18
TGTGCCAACCAGATGGGGGTGAACACTGAAGCTTTCTTT
CANQMGVNTEAFF
>TRBJ2-1|NA|NA|TRBV5-6
TGTGCCAGCAGCCCGCTGGTGGCTAGCTGGGCAGGACATGAGCAGTTCTTC
CASSPLVASWAGHEQFF
>TRBJ2-5|TRBD2|NA|TRBV28
TGTGCCAGCAGTTGGACTGGGCGGGGGGTTCAAGAGACCCAGTACTTC
CASSWTGRGVQETQYF
>TRBJ2-5|NA|NA|TRBV7-2
TGTGCCAGCAGCTACCCCCCCGCCCCCGGAGAGACCCAGTACTTC
CASSYPPAPGETQYF
>TRBJ2-3|TRBD2|NA|TRBV7-6
TGTGCCAGCAGCGCAAGACTAGCTACAGATACGCAGTATTTT
CASSARLATDTQYF
>TRBJ2-6|NA|NA|TRBV28
TGTGCCAGCAGTTTAGCCCCCAGGATCTCTGGGGCCAACGTCCTGACTTTC
CASSLAPRISGANVLTF
>TRBJ1-1|NA|NA|TRBV9
TGTGCCAGCAGCGAGGGAGGAGGTACCGAAATGAACACTGAAGCTTTCTTT
CASSEGGGTEMNTEAFF
>TRBJ1-2|NA|NA|TRBV11-2
TGTGCCAGCAGCTTAGATAGGGACTCTAACTATGGCTACACCTTC
CASSLDRDSNYGYTF
>TRBJ2-7|TRBD1|NA|TRBV11-2
TGTGCCAGCAGCTCGACAGGGGGAGGCTCCTACGAGCAGTACTTC
CASSSTGGGSYEQYF
>TRBJ1-1|NA|NA|TRBV27
TGTGCCAGCAGTTTAAATCCGGGGTTGAACACTGAAGCTTTCTTT
CASSLNPGLNTEAFF
>TRBJ2-7|NA|NA|TRBV9
TGTGCCAGCAGCCCCGCCAGCCAGGACTACGAGCAGTACTTC
CASSPASQDYEQYF
>TRBJ2-1|TRBD1|NA|TRBV15
TGTGCCACCAGCACAACAGGGGTAAGGCGGAATGAGCAGTTCTTC
CATSTTGVRRNEQFF
>TRBJ2-7|NA|NA|TRBV6-5
TGTGCCAGCAGTTATGGGGGTTCTGAGTACGAGCAGTACTTC
CASSYGGSEYEQYF
>TRBJ2-1|NA|once|TRBV7-8
TGTGCCAGCAGGATACTCGGGGGCGATGAGCAGTTCTTC
CASRILGGDEQFF
>TRBJ2-7|NA|NA|TRBV10-1
TGCGCCAGCAGTGCCCCGGGGGGCGACGAGCAGTACTTC
CASSAPGGDEQYF
>TRBJ1-1|NA|NA|TRBV5-8
TGTGCCAGCAGCTTGGCGGGACAACCACGACGAGCTTTCTTT
CASSLAGQPRRAFF
>TRBJ1-2|NA|NA|TRBV5-6
TGTGCCAGCACCAGCGGGTATGGCGATGGCTACACCTTC
CASTSGYGDGYTF
>TRBJ1-1|NA|NA|TRBV11-2
TGTGCCAGCAGCCCACCTCTCGGGAAACCTGAAGCTTTCTTT
CASSPPLGKPEAFF
>TRBJ2-1|TRBD1|NA|TRBV11-2
TGTGCCAGCAGCTTAAGCTGGCGGGACAGGGGTATCCTCAATGAGCAGTTCTTC
CASSLSWRDRGILNEQFF
>TRBJ1-6|NA|once|TRBV28
TGTGCCAGCAGTTTAATGACAGGCAATTCACCCCTCCACTTT
CASSLMTGNSPLHF
>TRBJ2-3|NA|NA|TRBV9
TGTGCCAGCAGCGTAGCTGGTGGGGCCCCAGATACGCAGTATTTT
CASSVAGGAPDTQYF
>TRBJ1-2|NA|NA|TRBV4-3
TGCGCCAGCAGCCAGAGGCGGTCTGACTATGGCTACACCTTC
CASSQRRSDYGYTF
>TRBJ1-4|NA|NA|TRBV9
TGTGCCAGCAGCGTAGATGAGATGGGCAATGAAAAACTGTTTTTT
CASSVDEMGNEKLFF
>TRBJ2-7|TRBD2|NA|TRBV7-9
TGTGCCAGCAGCCTCCGACTAGCGGGAGGGCCAGTTAGCCCCTACGAGCAGTACTTC
CASSLRLAGGPVSPYEQYF
>TRBJ2-2|TRBD2|NA|TRBV7-8
TGTGCCAGCAGCCCCGGTAGCGGGCCCGGGGAGCTGTTTTTT
CASSPGSGPGELFF
>TRBJ2-7|TRBD1|NA|TRBV27
TGTGCCAGCAGTCCCTCCACGACAGGGCACGAGCAGTACTTC
CASSPSTTGHEQYF
>TRBJ1-4|NA|NA|TRBV28
TGTGCCAGCAGTTCGCGACAAAGGGCAAAGGATGAAAAACTGTTTTTT
CASSSRQRAKDEKLFF
>TRBJ2-5|NA|NA|TRBV9
TGTGCCAGCAGCGTAGGCGGGGGCAGCCAAGAGACCCAGTACTTC
CASSVGGGSQETQYF
>TRBJ1-1|NA|NA|TRBV27
TGTGCCAGCAGTTATGCCCCCGGGACAATGAACACTGAAGCTTTCTTT
CASSYAPGTMNTEAFF
>TRBJ2-1|TRBD1|NA|TRBV27
TGTGCCAGCAGAACGACAGGGGCCTATGAGCAGTTCTTC
CASRTTGAYEQFF
>TRBJ2-7|NA|NA|TRBV18
TGTGCCAGCTCACGTTTGGAGAGCTCCTACGAGCAGTACTTC
CASSRLESSYEQYF
>TRBJ2-7|NA|NA|TRBV19
TGTGCCAGTAGTGAGGGATTGACTTACGAGCAGTACTTC
CASSEGLTYEQYF
>TRBJ2-4|NA|NA|TRBV9
TGTGCCAGCAGCGTAGGAGGCGGCGGCAAAAACATTCAGTACTTC
CASSVGGGGKNIQYF